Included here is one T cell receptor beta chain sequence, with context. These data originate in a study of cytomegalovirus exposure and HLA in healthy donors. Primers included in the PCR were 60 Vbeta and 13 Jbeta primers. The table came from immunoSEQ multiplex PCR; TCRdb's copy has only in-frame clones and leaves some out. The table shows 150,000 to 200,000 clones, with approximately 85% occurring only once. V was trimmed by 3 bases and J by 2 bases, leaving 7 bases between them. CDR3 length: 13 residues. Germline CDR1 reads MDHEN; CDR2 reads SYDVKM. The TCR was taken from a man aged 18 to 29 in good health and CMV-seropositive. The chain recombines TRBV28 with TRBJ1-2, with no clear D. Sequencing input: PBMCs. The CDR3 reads CASSLGLNYGYTF. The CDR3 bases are TGTGCCAGCAGTTTGGGCCTGAACTATGGCTACACCTTC.